The clone carrying this T cell receptor beta chain was seen only once. Participants spanned ages roughly 18 to 90 years and resided in fewer than 30 US areas. Cohorts were based on clinical histories the participants reported. Exposed study participants had met a COVID-19 case within 2 weeks before entry. How the authors handled the data: For nucleated cells, counts were estimated from reference gene primer amplification. Measured with immunoSEQ multiplex PCR; TCRdb has only the in-frame clones, and not every one. D and trimming come from the DNA, and the V and J calls and clone size come from that table. Here the sample spans 200,000 to 250,000 clones, approximately 86% being singletons. The data stem from a study of blood T cell repertoires in COVID-19. The CDR3 length is 16 residues. The junction had 7 bases not matched to a gene; V was cut back by 3 bases and J by 1 base. In germline, CDR1 is SNHLY, CDR2 FYNNEI.

V usage is TRBV2 and J usage is TRBJ1-1, with 8 positions matching TRBD1. Material for sequencing was PBMCs or T cells enriched from blood (not recorded which). The clonotype was recovered from a woman aged 25 to 45 who had been exposed to COVID-19. The CDR3 nucleotides are TGTGCCAGCAGTGATCCCCGACAGGGGCAGAACACTGAAGCTTTCTTT. Translated, it gives CASSDPRQGQNTEAFF.